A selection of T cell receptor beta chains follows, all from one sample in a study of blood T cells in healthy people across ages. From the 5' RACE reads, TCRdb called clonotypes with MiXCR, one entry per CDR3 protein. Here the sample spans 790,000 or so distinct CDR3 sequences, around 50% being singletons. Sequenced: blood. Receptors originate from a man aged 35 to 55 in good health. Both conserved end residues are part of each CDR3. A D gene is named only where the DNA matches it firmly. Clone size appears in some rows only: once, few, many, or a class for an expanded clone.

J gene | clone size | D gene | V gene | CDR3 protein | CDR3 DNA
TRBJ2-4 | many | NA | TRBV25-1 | CASSELGQNPKNIQYF | TGTGCCAGCAGTGAATTAGGACAGAATCCCAAAAACATTCAGTACTTC
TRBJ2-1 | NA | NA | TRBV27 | CASSASRVGEQFF | TGCGCCAGCAGTGCTTCTAGGGTGGGTGAGCAGTTCTTC
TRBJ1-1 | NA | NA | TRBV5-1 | CASSLVQKNTEAFF | TGCGCCAGCAGCTTGGTACAGAAGAACACTGAAGCTTTCTTT
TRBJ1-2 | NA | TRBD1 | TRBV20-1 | CSARLRDRGPANYGYTF | TGCAGTGCCCGACTCCGGGACAGGGGGCCAGCTAACTATGGCTACACCTTC
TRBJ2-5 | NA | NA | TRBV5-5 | CASSSGRTPLRRETQYF | TGTGCCAGCAGCTCAGGACGGACGCCCCTTCGACGAGAGACCCAGTACTTC
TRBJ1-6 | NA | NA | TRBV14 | CASSQDRSGSPLHF | TGTGCCAGCAGCCAAGATCGTTCAGGTTCACCCCTCCACTTT
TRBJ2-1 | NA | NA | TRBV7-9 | CASSLGRQDHNEQFF | TGTGCCAGCAGCTTAGGCAGACAGGACCACAATGAGCAGTTCTTC
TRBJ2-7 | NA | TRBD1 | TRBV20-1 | CSASSIPRTGFHEQYF | TGCAGTGCTAGTTCTATCCCCAGGACAGGGTTCCACGAGCAGTACTTC
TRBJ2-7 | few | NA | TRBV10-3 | CAISDAIQPYEQYF | TGTGCCATTTCGGACGCAATACAACCCTACGAGCAGTACTTC
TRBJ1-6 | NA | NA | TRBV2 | CASSEALTQSSYNSPLHF | TGTGCCAGCAGTGAAGCACTGACACAGAGCTCCTATAATTCACCCCTCCACTTT
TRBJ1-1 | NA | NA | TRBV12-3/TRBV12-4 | CASNIQANTEAFF | TGTGCCAGCAATATTCAGGCGAACACTGAAGCTTTCTTT
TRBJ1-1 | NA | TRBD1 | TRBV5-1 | CASKLPYRGQNTEAFF | TGCGCCAGCAAGCTGCCGTACAGGGGCCAAAACACTGAAGCTTTCTTT
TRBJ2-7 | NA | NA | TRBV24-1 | CATSVPDSYEQYF | TGTGCCACCAGTGTTCCAGACTCCTACGAGCAGTACTTC
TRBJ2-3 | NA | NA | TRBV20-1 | CSARGRGTSGKDTQYF | TGCAGTGCTAGGGGCAGGGGGACTAGTGGTAAAGATACGCAGTATTTT
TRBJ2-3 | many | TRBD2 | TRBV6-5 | CASKREPGSDTQYF | TGTGCCAGCAAGCGGGAACCGGGGTCAGATACGCAGTATTTT
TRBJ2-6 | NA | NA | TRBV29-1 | CSVDDWGSGGANVLTF | TGCAGCGTTGACGATTGGGGATCGGGTGGGGCCAACGTCCTGACTTTC
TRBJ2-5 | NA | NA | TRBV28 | CASSLYGGGAETQYF | TGTGCCAGCAGTTTATATGGGGGGGGCGCGGAGACCCAGTACTTC
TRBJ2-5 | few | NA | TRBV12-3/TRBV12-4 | CASRLQGRETQYF | TGTGCCAGCAGACTACAGGGGAGGGAGACCCAGTACTTC
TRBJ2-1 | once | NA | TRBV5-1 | CASSPLGVQDEQFF | TGCGCCAGCAGCCCCCTAGGAGTCCAGGATGAGCAGTTCTTC
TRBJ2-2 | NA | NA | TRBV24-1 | CATSDLRGVGELFF | TGTGCCACCAGTGATTTAAGGGGAGTAGGGGAGCTGTTTTTT
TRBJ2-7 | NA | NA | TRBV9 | CASSVASSSYEQYF | TGTGCCAGCAGTGTAGCCTCTAGCTCCTACGAGCAGTACTTC
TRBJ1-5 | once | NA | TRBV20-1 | CSASSRISNQPQHF | TGCAGTGCTAGTAGCCGGATTAGCAATCAGCCCCAGCATTTT
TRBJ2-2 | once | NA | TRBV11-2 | CASSLYPESITGELFF | TGTGCCAGCAGCTTATATCCGGAGTCGATCACCGGGGAGCTGTTTTTT
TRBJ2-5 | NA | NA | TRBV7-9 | CASSFRPGKETQYF | TGTGCCAGCAGCTTCAGGCCTGGGAAGGAGACCCAGTACTTC
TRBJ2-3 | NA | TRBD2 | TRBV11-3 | CASSRERGTQYF | TGTGCCAGCAGCCGCGAGCGGGGTACGCAGTATTTT
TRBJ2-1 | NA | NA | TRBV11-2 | CASSLGEVPFF | TGTGCCAGCAGCTTAGGCGAGGTTCCGTTCTTC
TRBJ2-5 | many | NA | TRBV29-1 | CSVSGTPGETQYF | TGCAGCGTGTCCGGGACCCCGGGAGAGACCCAGTACTTC
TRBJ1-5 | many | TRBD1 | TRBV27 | CASSLLGTGPYSNQPQHF | TGTGCCAGCAGTTTATTGGGGACAGGGCCCTATAGCAATCAGCCCCAGCATTTT
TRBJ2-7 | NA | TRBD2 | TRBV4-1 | CASSTTSGRAGYEQYF | TGCGCCAGCAGCACGACTAGCGGGAGGGCCGGGTACGAGCAGTACTTC
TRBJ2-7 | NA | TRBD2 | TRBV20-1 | CSAIRLAAYEQYF | TGCAGTGCTATTAGACTAGCAGCCTACGAGCAGTACTTC
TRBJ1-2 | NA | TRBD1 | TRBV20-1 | CSARQGVRGYTF | TGCAGTGCTAGACAGGGGGTCCGTGGCTACACCTTC
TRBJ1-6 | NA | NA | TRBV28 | CASTLAGRVNSPLHF | TGTGCCAGCACTTTGGCAGGTCGTGTAAATTCACCCCTCCACTTT
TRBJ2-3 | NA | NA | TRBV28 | CASSFLTRSGSTDTQYF | TGTGCCAGCAGTTTTCTTACTAGATCAGGCAGCACAGATACGCAGTATTTT
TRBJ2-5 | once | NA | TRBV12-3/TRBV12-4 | CASSETGTPETQYF | TGTGCCAGCAGTGAAACCGGGACACCGGAGACCCAGTACTTC
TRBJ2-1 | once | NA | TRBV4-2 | CASSQEVQGINEQFF | TGTGCCAGCAGCCAAGAGGTCCAGGGCATCAATGAGCAGTTCTTC
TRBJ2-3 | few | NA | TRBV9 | CASSVGGALSTDTQYF | TGTGCCAGCAGCGTAGGTGGGGCCTTAAGCACAGATACGCAGTATTTT
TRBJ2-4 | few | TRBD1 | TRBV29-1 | CSVQPGTGDVSSNIQYF | TGCAGCGTTCAACCCGGGACAGGGGACGTTTCCTCAAACATTCAGTACTTC
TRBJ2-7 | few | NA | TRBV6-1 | CASSIMRGWDEQYF | TGTGCCAGCAGCATCATGAGGGGATGGGACGAGCAGTACTTC
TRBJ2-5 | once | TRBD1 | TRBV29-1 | CSAVRRGLGVQETQYF | TGCAGCGCGGTACGCAGGGGGCTTGGAGTCCAAGAGACCCAGTACTTC
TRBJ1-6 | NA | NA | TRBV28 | CASMSRVNSPLHF | TGTGCCAGCATGAGCAGGGTTAATTCACCCCTCCACTTT
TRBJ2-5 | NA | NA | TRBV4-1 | CASSQDPGAQQETQYF | TGCGCCAGCAGCCAAGACCCAGGGGCTCAACAAGAGACCCAGTACTTC
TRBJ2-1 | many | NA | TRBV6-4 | CASSGGEGPYNEQFF | TGTGCCAGCAGTGGAGGAGAGGGGCCCTACAATGAGCAGTTCTTC
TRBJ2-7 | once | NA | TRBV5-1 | CASSLGGDRGSYEQYF | TGCGCCAGCAGCTTGGGTGGGGACCGAGGCAGCTACGAGCAGTACTTC
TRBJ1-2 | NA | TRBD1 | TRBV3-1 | CASSSGMTGVGGYTF | TGTGCCAGCAGCTCAGGGATGACAGGGGTTGGTGGCTACACCTTC
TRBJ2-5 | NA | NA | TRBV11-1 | CASSLLLDKGTQYF | TGTGCCAGCAGCCTCCTACTAGACAAGGGGACCCAGTACTTC
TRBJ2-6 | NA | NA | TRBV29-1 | CSAAVAGANVLTF | TGCAGCGCTGCGGTGGCTGGGGCCAACGTCCTGACTTTC
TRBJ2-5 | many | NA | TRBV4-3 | CASSRTDGLGGETQYF | TGCGCCAGCAGCCGAACGGACGGACTCGGGGGCGAGACCCAGTACTTC
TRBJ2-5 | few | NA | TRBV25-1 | CASKGETQYF | TGTGCCAGCAAGGGGGAGACCCAGTACTTC
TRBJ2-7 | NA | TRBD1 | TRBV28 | CASSSFDRGYEQYF | TGTGCCAGCAGTTCTTTCGACAGGGGGTACGAGCAGTACTTC
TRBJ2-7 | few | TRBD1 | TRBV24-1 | CATSEGTGDYEQYF | TGTGCCACCAGTGAGGGGACAGGAGACTACGAGCAGTACTTC
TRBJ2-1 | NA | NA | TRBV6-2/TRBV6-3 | CASSYSLMLQIRYNEQFF | TGTGCCAGCAGTTACTCGTTGATGCTTCAAATCCGCTACAATGAGCAGTTCTTC
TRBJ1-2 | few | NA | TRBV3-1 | CASSQAPMDHRTRSTYGYTF | TGTGCCAGCAGCCAAGCGCCCATGGACCACCGGACCCGATCGACCTATGGCTACACCTTC
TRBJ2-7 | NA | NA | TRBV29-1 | CSVELDKPYEQYF | TGCAGCGTTGAGTTGGACAAACCCTACGAGCAGTACTTC